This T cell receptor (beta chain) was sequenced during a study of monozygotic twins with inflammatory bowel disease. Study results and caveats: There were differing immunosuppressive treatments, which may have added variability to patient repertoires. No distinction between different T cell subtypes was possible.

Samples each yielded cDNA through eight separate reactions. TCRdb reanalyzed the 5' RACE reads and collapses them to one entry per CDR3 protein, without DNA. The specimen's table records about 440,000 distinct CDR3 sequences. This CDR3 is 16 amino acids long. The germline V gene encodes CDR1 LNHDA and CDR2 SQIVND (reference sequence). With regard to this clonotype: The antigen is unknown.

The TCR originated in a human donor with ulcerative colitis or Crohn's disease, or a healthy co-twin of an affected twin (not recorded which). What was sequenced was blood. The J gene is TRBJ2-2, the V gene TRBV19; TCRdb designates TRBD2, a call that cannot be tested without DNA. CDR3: CASKEGLFLNTGELFF.